Shown below are 20 T cell receptor beta chains from a single sample sequenced in a study of shared clonotypes between healthy human individuals. Profiling relied on immunoSEQ multiplex PCR, and the TCRdb table lists in-frame clones only, not all of them. The sample records 2.3 million or so clones, just over 90% being singletons. The sequenced material came from naive CD4+ T cells from PBMCs. The subset here: CD45RA+ positively selected. Every receptor here comes from a man aged 18 to 35 in good health. Some clones in this sample may be carry-over from other donors' samples.

The V call is TRBV2, the J call TRBJ2-7; 11 bases agree with TRBD2. The germline gives CDR1 SNHLY, CDR2 FYNNEI. The CDR3 contains 15 residues. The V and J ends lost 2 bases and 9 bases, in that order; junction bases with no gene match: 9. CDR3 residues: CASSERGASGGWQYF. CDR3 DNA sequence: TGTGCCAGCAGTGAAAGAGGGGCTAGCGGGGGGTGGCAGTACTTC.

CDR3 amino acids: CATSRDIGEWETQYF. The CDR3 DNA reads as TGTGCCACCAGCAGAGACATCGGGGAATGGGAGACCCAGTACTTC. The chain combines TRBV15 with TRBJ2-5; tentative D call: TRBD2 (5 bases). This CDR3 spans 15 amino acids. CDR1 and CDR2 (germline): LNHNV, YYDKDF (reference sequence). The V gene lost 0 bases and the J gene lost 5 bases, with 13 bases spanning the gap.

This clone was detected a few times. V usage is TRBV18 and J usage is TRBJ1-1; D call uncertain. Trimming stripped 4 bases from V and 3 bases from J, with 15 bases between. This CDR3 has 15 residues. CDR1 is KGHSH, CDR2 LQKENI, per germline. The CDR3 is CASSLGRAEYTEAFF. The CDR3 bases are TGTGCCAGCTCACTTGGCCGGGCGGAATACACTGAAGCTTTCTTT.

The chain links TRBV29-1 to TRBJ2-5; perhaps TRBD2 as D (5 bases). The CDR3 contains 14 residues. Germline V lookup: CDR1 SQVTM, CDR2 ANQGSEA. The V gene lost 3 bases and the J gene lost 4 bases, with 15 bases spanning the gap. The chain's CDR3 is CSVEFVPGLETQYF. DNA for the CDR3: TGCAGCGTTGAGTTCGTGCCGGGGTTAGAGACCCAGTACTTC. Drawing the rest from reference TRBV29-1 and TRBJ2-5, the complete variable domain is SAVISQKPSRDICQRGTSLTIQCQVDSQVTMMFWYRQQPGQSLTLIATANQGSEATYESGFVIDKFPISRPNLTFSTLTVSNMSPEDSSIYLCSVEFVPGLETQYFGPGTRLLVL.

The chain recombines TRBV7-2 with TRBJ1-4, with D possibly TRBD1 on 6 matching bases. Trimming cost V 5 bases and J 4 bases, with 14 bases left between them. Germline CDR1 SGHTA, CDR2 FQGNSA. The CDR3 extends over 15 amino acids. The CDR3 DNA sequence: TGTGCCAGCAGCGGGAGGACAGCGGTTAATGAAAAACTGTTTTTT. As protein: CASSGRTAVNEKLFF.

This chain joins TRBV5-1 and TRBJ1-1, with 7 bases fitting TRBD1. Germline assignment: CDR1 SGHRS and CDR2 YFSETQ. With V trimmed by 4 bases and J by 4 bases, 13 bases remained unmatched. The CDR3 sequence is 16 residues long. CDR3 loop: CASSTQGQGDFTEAFF. In nucleotides, the CDR3 is TGCGCCAGCAGCACGCAGGGGCAGGGGGATTTCACTGAAGCTTTCTTT.

The rearrangement links TRBV29-1 to TRBJ2-5; D possibly matches TRBD1 or TRBD2 (5 bases each). Trimming stripped 6 bases from V and 4 bases from J, with 12 bases between. Germline CDR1 reads SQVTM; CDR2 reads ANQGSEA. The CDR3 runs to 12 residues. The CDR3, as DNA: TGCAGCGTCCGCAGAGGGGCAGAGACCCAGTACTTC. It yields the protein CSVRRGAETQYF.

V is TRBV20-1 and J is TRBJ2-5; TRBD2 agrees at 10 bases. Germline V gives CDR1 DFQATT, CDR2 SNEGSKA (reference sequence). CDR3 length: 11 amino acids. Written as DNA, the CDR3 is TGCACCGGACTAGCGGAAGAGACCCAGTACTTC. This gives the protein CTGLAEETQYF.

The V and J genes are TRBV5-1 and TRBJ1-1; TRBD1 might be the D (6 bases). Germline CDR1 and CDR2: SGHRS and YFSETQ. Trimming cost V 7 bases and J 2 bases, with 18 bases left between them. The CDR3 consists of 15 residues. The CDR3 spells CASHAQGTINTEAFF. CDR3 bases: TGCGCCAGCCACGCCCAGGGGACAATCAACACTGAAGCTTTCTTT.

The V and J genes are TRBV27 and TRBJ1-1; no reliable D call. Germline V gene sequence: CDR1 MNHEY, CDR2 SMNVEV (reference sequence). Between the trimmed V and J ends, which lost 4 bases and 0 bases, there was a span of 15 bases. This CDR3 has 16 residues. CDR3 sequence: CASSSKPPVMNTEAFF. As DNA, the CDR3 is TGTGCCAGCAGTTCTAAACCGCCAGTCATGAACACTGAAGCTTTCTTT.

The chain has TRBV18 and TRBJ1-2; D remains unclear. Germline-derived CDR1 and CDR2 are KGHSH and LQKENI. CDR3 length: 14 amino acids. Trimming took off 3 bases at V and 7 bases at J, with 15 bases between the two ends. CDR3 coding DNA: TGTGCCAGCTCACCCCCCCACAGCGGCGCTGGCTACACCTTC. Residues: CASSPPHSGAGYTF.

This sequence joins TRBV28 and TRBJ2-7; the match to TRBD1 covers 8 bases. Germline V gene data show CDR1 as MDHEN and CDR2 as SYDVKM. J was trimmed by 1 base and V by 6 bases; bases with no gene match: 5. This CDR3 is built from 14 residues. The CDR3 sequence: CASRRTGRSYEQYF. In DNA, the CDR3 is TGTGCCAGCAGGAGGACAGGGCGGTCCTACGAGCAGTACTTC.

This chain connects TRBV28 to TRBJ2-7, with D possibly TRBD1 on 5 matching bases. The CDR3 length is 13 residues. Trimming took 3 bases from V and 2 from J, leaving 8 bases between them. From germline, CDR1 is MDHEN and CDR2 SYDVKM. The CDR3 bases are TGTGCCAGCAGTTTTCAGGGTACCTACGAGCAGTACTTC. Translating gives CASSFQGTYEQYF.

In its sample, this clone was seen once. The sample carries other DNA sequences with the same CDR3. The V and J genes are TRBV6-5 and TRBJ1-3; D is possibly TRBD1 (5 bases). Trimming took off 2 bases at V and 2 bases at J, with 7 bases between the two ends. Germline values: CDR1 MNHEY, CDR2 SVGAGI. The length of the CDR3 is 14 residues. The CDR3 region has the DNA TGTGCCAGCAGTTACGCGGGGGCTGGAAACACCATATATTTT. This codes for CASSYAGAGNTIYF.

V is TRBV2 and J is TRBJ2-2, with 10 positions matching TRBD2. V gave up 4 bases and J gave up 6 bases; unmatched junction bases: 5. CDR1 and CDR2 (germline): SNHLY, FYNNEI. The CDR3 has 15 residues. The CDR3 sequence is CASSGVSGGPGELFF. The CDR3 DNA follows: TGTGCCAGCAGTGGGGTTAGCGGGGGGCCCGGGGAGCTGTTTTTT.

The CDR3 loop reads CASSSPSGSKEQYF. For the CDR3, the DNA is TGTGCCAGCAGCTCTCCTAGCGGGAGTAAAGAGCAGTACTTC. This rearrangement joins TRBV11-2 to TRBJ2-7; 10 bases line up with TRBD2. Germline V lookup: CDR1 SGHAT, CDR2 FQNNGV. V was clipped by 4 bases and J by 7 bases; unmatched bases: 7. The CDR3 loop spans 14 amino acids.

The chain links TRBV7-8 to TRBJ2-7; D is unclear. Per germline, CDR1 SGHVS and CDR2 FQNEAQ. V was cut by 1 base and J by 3 bases, with 7 bases left in between. This CDR3 is 13 amino acids long. CDR3 sequence reads: CASSLEGGYEQYF. The CDR3 region has the DNA TGTGCCAGCAGCTTAGAGGGTGGCTACGAGCAGTACTTC.

This sequence joins TRBV6-1 and TRBJ2-2; D possibly corresponds to TRBD1 (6 bases). Germline-derived CDR1 and CDR2 are MNHNS and SASEGT. Trimming shortened V by 7 bases and J by 8 bases, and 8 bases separated the two germline ends. CDR3 length: 11 amino acids. The CDR3: CASTGAGELFF. The CDR3 DNA is TGTGCCAGCACAGGGGCGGGGGAGCTGTTTTTT.

The rearrangement links TRBV29-1 to TRBJ2-2; no definite D call. CDR3 length equals 12 residues. Germline CDR1 is SQVTM and CDR2 is ANQGSEA. The V gene lost 4 bases and the J gene lost 3 bases, with 6 bases spanning the gap. The CDR3 loop reads CSVADYTGELFF. In DNA, the CDR3 is TGCAGCGTTGCTGACTACACCGGGGAGCTGTTTTTT.

The rearrangement uses TRBV5-6 and TRBJ1-2; TRBD1 might be the D (5 bases). The germline V gene encodes CDR1 SGHDT and CDR2 YYEEEE. V shed 4 bases and J shed 7 bases, with 20 bases lying between them. The CDR3 is made up of 15 amino acids. The CDR3 sequence is CASSRLGGGVPGYTF. The CDR3 bases are TGTGCCAGCAGCCGCCTGGGTGGGGGAGTCCCTGGCTACACCTTC. Variable domain in full (rest from reference TRBV5-6 and TRBJ1-2): DAGVTQSPTHLIKTRGQQVTLRCSPKSGHDTVSWYQQALGQGPQFIFQYYEEEERQRGNFPDRFSGHQFPNYSSELNVNALLLGDSALYLCASSRLGGGVPGYTFGSGTRLTVV.